One sample yielded the 28 T cell receptor beta chains listed below, sequenced in a study of CD8 T cells in Susac syndrome. It was with random hexamers that 0.5 to 1 ug RNA was reverse transcribed. TCRdb used MiXCR to reprocess the immunoSEQ multiplex PCR reads, holding one entry per CDR3 protein. Here the sample spans some 300,000 distinct CDR3 sequences, 65% to 90% being singletons. Sample: CD8+ T cells from PBMCs. All receptors come from a human donor with multiple sclerosis.

V usage is TRBV28 and J usage is TRBJ1-5; no reliable D call. V was trimmed by 6 bases and J by 9 bases, leaving 15 bases between them. The CDR3 runs 13 residues. CDR1 and CDR2 (germline): MDHEN, SYDVKM. Here the CDR3 DNA reads TGTGCCAGCAGGGAAAGCAGCGACTGGCCCCAGCATTTT. Protein: CASRESSDWPQHF.

The chain couples TRBV12-3 or TRBV12-4 to TRBJ2-7, with D unresolved. The CDR3 length is 16 residues. V dropped 2 bases and J dropped 3 bases, with 17 bases sitting between them. The CDR3 nucleotides read TGTGCCAGCAGTTTATCATTACCCGAGGAGAGCTACGAGCAGTACTTC. This gives the protein CASSLSLPEESYEQYF.

The chain recombines TRBV29-1 with TRBJ1-2; D not certain. Between the trimmed V and J ends, which lost 6 bases and 4 bases, there was a span of 15 bases. Germline V lookup: CDR1 SQVTM, CDR2 ANQGSEA. The CDR3 covers 13 residues. This CDR3 reads CSVVPGESYGYTF. CDR3 in DNA: TGCAGCGTGGTCCCTGGGGAGTCCTATGGCTACACCTTC.

This sequence joins TRBV7-9 and TRBJ2-3, with 13 nucleotides matching TRBD2. In germline, CDR1 is SEHNR, CDR2 FQNEAQ (reference sequence). CDR3 length equals 18 residues. V lost 1 base to trimming and J lost 2 bases; unmatched junction nucleotides: 6. In DNA form, the CDR3 reads TGTGCCAGCAGCTTAGAGGGACTAGCGGGGACTCTCACAGATACGCAGTATTTT. It specifies CASSLEGLAGTLTDTQYF.

To note about this clonotype: Since the CDR3 does not end with the conserved phenylalanine or tryptophan, this likely comes from a read error. The V gene is TRBV30, the J gene TRBJ1-1; D is unclear. The V gene lost 3 bases and the J gene lost 3 bases, with 11 bases spanning the gap. Germline CDR1 is GTSNPN and CDR2 is SVGIG (reference sequence). The CDR3 is 13 residues long. CDR3 nucleotides: TGTGCCTGGAGCCCCATGGAATACACTGAAGCTTTCCTT. It yields the protein CAWSPMEYTEAFL.

The chain recombines TRBV19 with TRBJ2-7; 8 bases fit TRBD2. The CDR3 runs to 14 residues. V shed 7 bases and J 7 bases; nucleotides not matched to a gene: 12. CDR1 is LNHDA and CDR2 is SQIVND in the germline V gene (reference sequence). CDR3 DNA: TGTGCCAGTATGGCTAAGCGGGAGACAGGAGAGCAGTACTTC. Protein sequence: CASMAKRETGEQYF.

The rearrangement links TRBV4-2 to TRBJ1-5; D unclear. Trimming pared 3 bases from V and 3 bases from J, leaving 12 bases between. CDR1 is LGHNA, CDR2 YNFKEQ, per germline. CDR3 length: 15 residues. CDR3: CASSHGVQINQPQHF. CDR3 coding DNA: TGTGCCAGCAGCCACGGGGTCCAGATCAATCAGCCCCAGCATTTT.

This clonotype was observed a few times. This chain uses TRBV4-3 with TRBJ2-7; TRBD2 is a possible D gene (6 bases). The germline V and J ends were trimmed by 5 bases and 2 bases, with 13 bases remaining between them. Germline-derived CDR1 and CDR2 are LGHNA and YSLEER. This CDR3 is built from 14 residues. Written as DNA, the CDR3 is TGCGCCAGCAGCGGGACTTTAACAACCTACGAGCAGTACTTC. It translates to CASSGTLTTYEQYF.

This clonotype was counted a few times. CDR3 DNA sequence: TGTGCCAGCAGTTGGGACTCTAACACTGAAGCTTTCTTT. Translated: CASSWDSNTEAFF. The chain couples TRBV12-3 or TRBV12-4 to TRBJ1-1, with D perhaps TRBD1 (5 bases). CDR3 length equals 13 residues. The V gene lost 4 bases and the J gene lost 2 bases, with 8 bases spanning the gap.

The rearrangement uses TRBV28 and TRBJ2-7; D perhaps matches TRBD1 (6 bases). The ends were cut back, 5 bases at V and 0 bases at J, with 11 bases in the middle. Germline V gene lookup returns CDR1 MDHEN and CDR2 SYDVKM. This CDR3 is 14 amino acids long. The DNA for the CDR3 is TGTGCCAGCAGTATGACAGGAGGCTCCTACGAGCAGTACTTC. Protein: CASSMTGGSYEQYF.

The chain is built from TRBV23-1 and TRBJ2-7; 8 positions agree with TRBD2. TRBV23-1 is noted as an ORF with a role that remains uncertain. The CDR3 is made up of 18 amino acids. V shed 4 bases and J 3 bases; nucleotides not matched to a gene: 17. This CDR3 reads CASSRNSLAGRDFYEQYF. DNA of the CDR3: TGCGCCAGCAGTCGGAATTCCTTAGCGGGACGGGACTTCTACGAGCAGTACTTC.

CDR3 loop: CASSQDPLAGTYNEQFF. For the CDR3, the DNA is TGCGCCAGCAGCCAAGATCCCCTAGCGGGGACATACAATGAGCAGTTCTTC. The chain recombines TRBV4-3 with TRBJ2-1; 9 nucleotides match TRBD2. Germline CDR1 is LGHNA and CDR2 is YSLEER. V was pared by 0 bases and J by 4 bases, with 7 bases of the junction left unmatched. This CDR3 is 17 amino acids long.

The rearrangement links TRBV7-8 to TRBJ2-1, with D possibly TRBD2 on 6 matching bases. Trimming stripped 4 bases from V and 5 bases from J, with 15 bases between. Per germline, CDR1 SGHVS and CDR2 FQNEAQ. The CDR3 is made up of 15 amino acids. Here the CDR3 DNA reads TGTGCCAGCAGCTCCCCTCGGGGGAGCAACAATGAGCAGTTCTTC. This gives the protein CASSSPRGSNNEQFF.

The chain links TRBV5-6 to TRBJ2-7, with D hard to call. Germline V gene sequence: CDR1 SGHDT, CDR2 YYEEEE. The CDR3 spans 13 residues. Trimming shortened V by 5 bases and J by 0 bases, and 9 bases separated the two germline ends. The CDR3 DNA follows: TGTGCCAGCAGGGGGTCAGGCTCCTACGAGCAGTACTTC. It yields the protein CASRGSGSYEQYF.

This clonotype showed up just a few times. The rearrangement joins TRBV14 to TRBJ2-3; 7 nucleotides agree with TRBD2. The J segment lost 8 bases and the V segment lost 4 bases, leaving 3 bases of the junction unmatched. CDR3 length: 12 amino acids. In germline, CDR1 is SGHDN, CDR2 FVKESK. CDR3 loop: CASSPGGGTQYF. The CDR3 nucleotides read TGTGCCAGCAGCCCGGGGGGAGGTACGCAGTATTTT.

The chain combines TRBV20-1 with TRBJ2-7, with TRBD2 matching 7 bases. The CDR3 extends over 15 amino acids. Per the germline V gene, CDR1 is DFQATT and CDR2 is SNEGSKA (reference sequence). Trimming took 6 bases from V and 2 from J; bases not matched to a gene: 13. Here the CDR3 reads CSARVPGLKPYEQYF. The CDR3, as DNA: TGCAGTGCAAGGGTTCCGGGACTAAAACCCTACGAGCAGTACTTC.

This clonotype was recorded only once. This sequence joins TRBV11-2 and TRBJ1-3; possible D gene TRBD1, 6 bases. The germline V gene encodes CDR1 SGHAT and CDR2 FQNNGV. CDR3 size: 17 residues. The V gene lost 5 bases and the J gene lost 8 bases, with 25 bases spanning the gap. CDR3 loop: CASSPSPGTPDKDTIYF. DNA for the CDR3: TGTGCCAGCAGCCCCTCACCCGGGACACCTGACAAAGACACCATATATTTT.

This clonotype was observed a handful of times. The chain is built from TRBV19 and TRBJ1-2, with D maybe TRBD1 (6 bases). CDR1 is LNHDA and CDR2 is SQIVND in the germline V gene (reference sequence). V lost 4 bases and J 1 base, leaving 13 bases between the germline ends. This CDR3 comprises 15 residues. CDR3 residues: CASSSLQGINYGYTF. CDR3 nucleotide sequence: TGTGCCAGTAGTAGCCTACAGGGAATTAACTATGGCTACACCTTC.

This clonotype is a singleton in its sample. CDR3 sequence: CASGATNEQYF. Here the CDR3 DNA reads TGTGCCAGCGGGGCGACTAACGAGCAGTACTTC. This rearrangement joins TRBV25-1 to TRBJ2-7; D may match TRBD1 or TRBD2 (5 bases each). The CDR3 has 11 residues. Germline V gene lookup returns CDR1 MGHDK and CDR2 SYGVNS. The V end lost 8 bases, the J end lost 5 bases, and 10 bases lay between the germline ends.

The V and J genes are TRBV6-1 and TRBJ2-7; D remains ambiguous. CDR1 is MNHNS and CDR2 is SASEGT in the germline V gene. This CDR3 contains 12 residues. Between the trimmed V and J ends, which lost 5 bases and 7 bases, there was a span of 12 bases. This CDR3 is CASSPDPREQYF. The CDR3 region has the DNA TGTGCCAGCAGTCCCGACCCGAGGGAGCAGTACTTC.

The chain joins TRBV4-1 to TRBJ1-1, with TRBD1 as a possible D gene (5 bases). CDR3 size: 15 residues. From germline, CDR1 is MGHRA and CDR2 YSYEKL. V was pared by 2 bases and J by 0 bases, with 10 bases between. The CDR3: CASSQTQVMNTEAFF. For the CDR3, the DNA is TGCGCCAGCAGCCAAACACAGGTGATGAACACTGAAGCTTTCTTT.

The chain employs TRBV5-4 and TRBJ2-7; TRBD2 matches 10 bases. With 0 bases clipped from V and 1 base from J, the junction kept 4 bases outside the gene matches. CDR3 length: 16 amino acids. The germline CDR1 and CDR2 sequences are SGHNT and YYREEE (reference sequence). CDR3 sequence reads: CASSLGQREGSYEQYF. The CDR3 coding sequence is TGTGCCAGCAGCTTGGGCCAGCGGGAGGGTTCCTACGAGCAGTACTTC. Complete variable domain (other parts from reference TRBV5-4 and TRBJ2-7): ETGVTQSPTHLIKTRGQQVTLRCSSQSGHNTVSWYQQALGQGPQFIFQYYREEENGRGNFPPRFSGLQFPNYSSELNVNALELDDSALYLCASSLGQREGSYEQYFGPGTRLTVT.

V gene TRBV7-9 combines with J gene TRBJ1-4; D is unresolved. V dropped 7 bases and J dropped 6 bases, with 12 bases sitting between them. CDR3 length: 13 amino acids. Germline V CDR1 and CDR2: SEHNR, FQNEAQ (reference sequence). The CDR3 loop reads CASTTESHEKLFF. The CDR3 coding sequence is TGTGCCAGCACAACAGAGTCCCATGAAAAACTGTTTTTT.

This clonotype occurred a few times. This sequence joins TRBV3-1 and TRBJ2-7, with D possibly being TRBD2 (6 bases). This CDR3 has 14 amino acids. The V gene's germline CDR1 is LGHDT and CDR2 YNNKEL (reference sequence). Trimming shortened V by 4 bases and J by 1 base, and 11 bases separated the two germline ends. The CDR3 nucleotides read TGTGCCAGCAGCCGGGCGGGAAGGTCCTACGAGCAGTACTTC. This translates into CASSRAGRSYEQYF.

This clonotype has more than one count but fewer than ten. The V gene is TRBV28, the J gene TRBJ2-5, with D possibly matching TRBD2 (6 bases). The length of the CDR3 is 15 residues. Germline-derived CDR1 and CDR2 are MDHEN and SYDVKM. With 2 bases removed from V and 1 base from J, the gap between germline ends came to 11 bases. The CDR3 nucleotides are TGTGCCAGCAGTTTACTCGCGGGGAGCCAAGAGACCCAGTACTTC. This translates into CASSLLAGSQETQYF. Combining the CDR3 with reference TRBV28 and TRBJ2-5 gives the whole variable domain DVKVTQSSRYLVKRTGEKVFLECVQDMDHENMFWYRQDPGLGLRLIYFSYDVKMKEKGDIPEGYSVSREKKERFSLILESASTNQTSMYLCASSLLAGSQETQYFGPGTRLLVL.

This rearrangement joins TRBV20-1 to TRBJ2-1; TRBD2 aligns across 11 bases. The CDR3 is 16 residues long. The V gene end was trimmed by 6 bases and the J gene end by 5 bases; junction bases not matched to a gene: 12. Germline-derived CDR1 and CDR2 are DFQATT and SNEGSKA (reference sequence). The CDR3 loop reads CSALGLAVASHNEQFF. The CDR3, as DNA: TGCAGTGCCTTGGGACTAGCGGTGGCGTCGCACAATGAGCAGTTCTTC.

The CDR3 here is CASSQDLGRFSGANVLTF. The CDR3 DNA reads TGCGCCAGCAGCCAAGATCTTGGACGATTCTCTGGGGCCAACGTCCTGACTTTC. The rearrangement links TRBV4-3 to TRBJ2-6, with no clear D. Per germline, CDR1 LGHNA and CDR2 YSLEER. V was trimmed by 0 bases and J by 0 bases, leaving 12 bases between them. The CDR3 runs 18 residues.

Written as DNA, the CDR3 is TGCAGTGCTGTGACAGGTCCGGATGAGCAGTTCTTC. Translated, it gives CSAVTGPDEQFF. The chain links TRBV20-1 to TRBJ2-1, with D possibly matching TRBD1 (6 bases). Looked up from germline, CDR1 is DFQATT and CDR2 is SNEGSKA (reference sequence). The CDR3 runs 12 residues. Trimming cost V 5 bases and J 8 bases, with 13 bases left between them.